Each of the 3 T cell receptor beta chains below was sequenced from the same sample in a study of cytotoxic CD8 clonotypes in ibrutinib-treated CLL. TCRdb's copy holds only in-frame clones and misses some; the assay was immunoSEQ multiplex PCR. The sample carries some 100,000 clones, roughly 57% recorded once. The sample here was PBMCs, taken after 24 months of ibrutinib treatment. Source of these receptors: a human donor with chronic lymphocytic leukemia.

The CDR3 DNA sequence: TGTGCCAGCAGCGTACAGGGGGCACGTGGGGCCAACGTCCTGACTTTC. It translates to CASSVQGARGANVLTF. The gene calls are TRBV28 and TRBJ2-6, with 9 bases that match TRBD1. The CDR3 has 16 residues. Per the germline V gene, CDR1 is MDHEN and CDR2 is SYDVKM. The V and J ends lost 6 bases and 3 bases, in that order; junction bases with no gene match: 6. Full variable domain (outside the CDR3, taken from reference TRBV28 and TRBJ2-6): DVKVTQSSRYLVKRTGEKVFLECVQDMDHENMFWYRQDPGLGLRLIYFSYDVKMKEKGDIPEGYSVSREKKERFSLILESASTNQTSMYLCASSVQGARGANVLTFGAGSRLTVL.

This clone was detected once. This sequence joins TRBV9 and TRBJ2-7, with unresolved D. This CDR3 region has 17 residues. The V gene's germline CDR1 is SGDLS and CDR2 YYNGEE. V dropped 2 bases and J dropped 0 bases, with 18 bases sitting between them. The DNA of the CDR3 is TGTGCCAGCAGCGTTGGGAATATTGGACGGAACTCCTACGAGCAGTACTTC. It codes for CASSVGNIGRNSYEQYF.

This chain connects TRBV5-4 to TRBJ1-1; maybe TRBD1 (6 bases). The V end lost 1 base, the J end lost 4 bases, and 14 bases lay between the germline ends. Germline V gives CDR1 SGHNT, CDR2 YYREEE (reference sequence). The CDR3 sequence is 15 residues long. The CDR3 loop is CASSLPQGGVTEAFF. CDR3 sequence (DNA): TGTGCCAGCAGCTTGCCACAGGGAGGTGTCACTGAAGCTTTCTTT. Using reference TRBV5-4 and TRBJ1-1 for the parts outside the CDR3, the full variable domain is ETGVTQSPTHLIKTRGQQVTLRCSSQSGHNTVSWYQQALGQGPQFIFQYYREEENGRGNFPPRFSGLQFPNYSSELNVNALELDDSALYLCASSLPQGGVTEAFFGQGTRLTVV.